The sequence of this T cell receptor (beta chain) was determined in a study of tissue T cells after allogeneic stem cell transplantation (dated by TCRdb to 2021 to 2024). As for the study more broadly: The study profiled TCR beta repertoires in many tissues obtained from research autopsies of patients with and without GVHD, and also in mouse models of GVHD. The human arm was conducted as a prospective observational study, and neither blinding nor randomization was performed.

The library was prepared using the immunoSEQ multiplex PCR assay. TCRbeta CDR3 sequencing was done by Adaptive Biotechnologies at survey depth, reporting CDR3 sequences, V/J genes, productive frequency and template counts. Amplification of TCR beta CDR3 regions started from genomic DNA instead of RNA. For the original study's pipeline: Jensen-Shannon divergence served to quantify pairwise repertoire overlap between tissues, with 0 meaning identical and 1 meaning complete divergence. Tissues were clustered by single-linkage agglomerative hierarchical clustering of pairwise JSD values and displayed as dendrograms. GLIPH2 was run on all patient samples with simulation_depth 1000, kmer_min_depth 3 and cdr3_length_cutoff 8, and groups with more than two unique CDR3s were retained. A standardized tissue-overlap score extrapolated Jaccard GLIPH-group overlap across patients to a standard repertoire size of 1000 clones. Linear mixed-effect models, with tissue included as a fixed effect and individual included as a random effect, were used to assess associations of diversity with clinical or experimental variables. TCRdb carries this immuneACCESS record with in-frame sequences only. Its versions omit some clonotypes, under half of them owing to an unresolved V gene in the studies checked, with the rest unexplained. That table supplies the V and J calls and clone size; D and trimming were determined from the DNA. The sample profile shows around 3,900 clones; about 50% of them were found once. The ten top clones hold 10% to 13% of the sample.

The germline V gene encodes CDR1 KGHTA and CDR2 FRNEEI. From its cysteine to its phenylalanine, the CDR3 spans 14 amino acids. Part of the CDR3 DNA is given, 39 bases translated from base 1. Germline trimming amounts to 1 base on V and 6 bases on J, with 3 as the count of junction bases outside the gene matches. Overall study outcomes, separate from this receptor: In both patients and mice, T cells from blood and spleen covered only a limited part of the TCR repertoire found in tissues. Within patients, how anatomically similar tissues were was a major factor shaping TCR repertoire composition, regardless of disease or transplant status. The patient cohort was small and clinically heterogeneous, and sampling depth was acknowledged as a limitation. Which tissue TCRs were alloreactive or antigen-specific was not determined in the study, and some of the clones might have been host cells that persisted. Few T cell clones were found to be shared across patients, but shared repertoire signatures across patients were revealed in a tissue-specific fashion by motif-based clustering.

With respect to this clone: This receptor's antigen is unknown. The gene nomenclature and germline references here are murine. The CDR3 is cut off 1 residue early in the read; its end comes from the germline J gene.

The intended sense of this specimen's time point label: mouse harvest day 7 after allogeneic transplant. Mouse grafts consisting of 10^7 T-cell-depleted bone marrow cells combined with 10^6 splenic CD5+ T cells were administered by tail vein injection. GVHD in mice was modeled with a major MHC-mismatch B6 (H2b) into BALB/c (H2d) model, and tissues were profiled at day 7 or 14. Mouse tissues and retro-orbital blood were harvested on day 7 or 14 post-transplant using separate sterile tools per animal; livers were flushed beforehand. Before genomic DNA was isolated with the DNeasy Blood & Tissue Kit, mouse tissues were minced with razor blades in buffered saline.

The chain was built from TRBV24 and TRBJ2-7; the junction holds 10 bases that match TRBD2. This sequence was found in a female BALB/c mouse given C57BL/6 T cells with graft-versus-host disease after an allogeneic hematopoietic cell transplant. The specimen sequenced was lymph node tissue. This receptor has the CDR3 CASSLLDWGFEQYF. Partial CDR3 DNA: TGTGCCAGCAGTCTGTTGGACTGGGGGTTTGAACAGTAC.